This TCR beta chain was sequenced during a study of shared clonotypes between healthy human individuals. The study, taken as a whole, reports: The small donor group covered limited genetic and exposure diversity.

This table comes from immunoSEQ multiplex PCR, and its TCRdb copy is limited to in-frame clones, with some not included. The table lists around 550,000 clones, approximately 95% of them singletons. With respect to this clone: Its antigen is unknown.

The naive CD8 subset, CD45RO-negative cells positively selected for CCR7, excluded terminally differentiated effector memory CD45RA+ cells. Sequencing used naive CD8+ T cells sorted from blood. This clonotype was obtained from a woman in her twenties or thirties in good health.

This CDR3 reads CASTSPLSTGIPTTGELFF. The DNA of the CDR3 is TGTGCCAGCACCAGTCCCCTCTCGACCGGGATTCCCACAACCGGGGAGCTGTTTTTT. This chain joins TRBV27 and TRBJ2-2, with D perhaps matching TRBD2 (5 bases). Germline V CDR1 and CDR2: MNHEY, SMNVEV (reference sequence). Trimming removed 7 bases at V and 5 bases at J, with 29 bases between. The CDR3 totals 19 residues.